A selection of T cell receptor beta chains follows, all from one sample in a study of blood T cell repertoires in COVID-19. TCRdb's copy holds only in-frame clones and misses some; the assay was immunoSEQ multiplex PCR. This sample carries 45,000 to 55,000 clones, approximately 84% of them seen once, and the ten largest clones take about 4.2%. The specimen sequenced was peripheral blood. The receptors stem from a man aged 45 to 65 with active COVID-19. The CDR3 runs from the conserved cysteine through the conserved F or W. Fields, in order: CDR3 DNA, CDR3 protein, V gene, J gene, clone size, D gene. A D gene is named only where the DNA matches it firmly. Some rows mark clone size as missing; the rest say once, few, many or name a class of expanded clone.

TGTGCCAGCAGCCAAGGGACTTGGACAGGGAAGGGAGAGACCCAGTACTTC	CASSQGTWTGKGETQYF	TRBV4-2	TRBJ2-5	NA	TRBD1
TGTGCCAGCAGCGTTGGGACTAGCTACAATGAGCAGTTCTTC	CASSVGTSYNEQFF	TRBV9	TRBJ2-1	NA	TRBD2
TGCGCCAGCAGTGAGACCGGGACAGAAAGCTCCTACGAGCAGTACTTC	CASSETGTESSYEQYF	TRBV23-1	TRBJ2-7	once	TRBD1
TGTGCCAACAAGACAGTGACTTGCACCGGGGAGCTGTTTTTT	CANKTVTCTGELFF	TRBV27	TRBJ2-2	NA	NA
TGTGCCAGTAGTAGCACAGGTCAAGAGACCCAGTACTTC	CASSSTGQETQYF	TRBV19	TRBJ2-5	NA	NA
TGTGCCAGCAGCTTGGGGTTGGGCAGGAACTATGGCTACACCTTC	CASSLGLGRNYGYTF	TRBV5-6	TRBJ1-2	NA	NA
TGTGCCATCAGTGAGTCCTGGGTGGCGGGGGACCACCAAGAGACCCAGTACTTC	CAISESWVAGDHQETQYF	TRBV10-3	TRBJ2-5	few	TRBD2
TGTGCCAGCAGCCTATCTTACCAGGGGGTCTTTGGCTACACCTTC	CASSLSYQGVFGYTF	TRBV7-8	TRBJ1-2	NA	TRBD1
TGCAGTGCTAGTAACCCTCGGGACAGGGGAAAAAGTTCACCCCTCCACTTT	CSASNPRDRGKSSPLHF	TRBV20-1	TRBJ1-6	few	TRBD1
TGTGCCATAGTACAGGGGGCGAGTATACCTGGAAGCTACACCTTC	CAIVQGASIPGSYTF	TRBV10-3	TRBJ1-2	NA	TRBD1
TGTGCCAGCAGCTTGGCGGGCGGGAGGAGCACAGATACGCAGTATTTT	CASSLAGGRSTDTQYF	TRBV5-4	TRBJ2-3	once	TRBD2
TGTGCCAGCAGTGAAACTACGCCTGGCTACGAGCAGTACTTC	CASSETTPGYEQYF	TRBV3-1/TRBV3-2	TRBJ2-7	once	NA
TGTGCCATCAGTGAGCCCGCGCACGGGGTCCGCACAGATACGCAGTATTTT	CAISEPAHGVRTDTQYF	TRBV10-3	TRBJ2-3	NA	NA
TGCGCCAGCAGTGGCGGGATAGCGGGGGGCACAGATACGCAGTATTTT	CASSGGIAGGTDTQYF	TRBV10-2	TRBJ2-3	NA	TRBD2